The 27 T cell receptor beta chains below all came from one sample that was sequenced in a study of CD8+ T cells in alopecia areata. RNA, once extracted, was reverse transcribed into cDNA for use as the sequencing template. Only in-frame clones appear in the TCRdb table, and some are missing; sequencing was by immunoSEQ multiplex PCR. The sample lists some 210,000 clones, about 60% seen once, with 0.45% in the top ten. The sequences come from CD4+ T cells sorted from blood, collected at week 0. These receptors came from a human donor with alopecia areata.

This clone came up a few times. The chain is built from TRBV29-1 and TRBJ1-2, with 10 bases aligning to TRBD1. The CDR3 has 13 amino acids. Per the germline V gene, CDR1 is SQVTM and CDR2 is ANQGSEA. The ends lost 7 bases at V and 3 bases at J; junction bases unmatched: 5. The CDR3 DNA is TGCAGCGGAGGGGACAGGGGAGACTATGGCTACACCTTC. Encoded protein: CSGGDRGDYGYTF.

This clone was seen once. This chain links TRBV29-1 with TRBJ1-1; D not resolved. CDR1 and CDR2 from the germline V gene are SQVTM and ANQGSEA. The CDR3 spans 13 residues. V lost 7 bases and J lost 1, with 13 bases in between. The CDR3 spells CSAAAKPNTEAFF. CDR3 in DNA: TGCAGCGCCGCTGCCAAGCCGAACACTGAAGCTTTCTTT.

The genes are TRBV5-1 and TRBJ2-1; D might be TRBD2 (6 bases). Germline CDR1 and CDR2: SGHRS and YFSETQ. The CDR3 totals 11 residues. V was clipped by 5 bases and J by 7 bases, with 7 bases between them. The CDR3 DNA reads TGCGCCAGCAGACTAGCAAATGAGCAGTTCTTC. Its translation: CASRLANEQFF.

The CDR3 loop reads CASQADIAKNIQYF. The CDR3 nucleotides are TGTGCCAGTCAAGCTGATATAGCCAAAAACATTCAGTACTTC. This chain links TRBV19 with TRBJ2-4; D is unclear. There are 14 residues in the CDR3. The germline V gene encodes CDR1 LNHDA and CDR2 SQIVND (reference sequence). V dropped 8 bases and J dropped 0 bases, with 11 bases sitting between them.

The genes are TRBV19 and TRBJ2-3, with 9 bases that match TRBD1. Trimming removed 5 bases from V and 2 bases from J; junction bases left unmatched: 5. The V gene's germline CDR1 is LNHDA and CDR2 SQIVND (reference sequence). The CDR3 totals 15 residues. CDR3 amino acids: CASSSGTGNTDTQYF. In nucleotides, the CDR3 is TGTGCCAGTAGTTCCGGGACAGGGAACACAGATACGCAGTATTTT.

This clone occurred a few times. V usage is TRBV9 and J usage is TRBJ2-3; D might be TRBD1 (6 bases). Trimming pared 4 bases from V and 9 bases from J, leaving 12 bases between. The V gene's germline CDR1 is SGDLS and CDR2 YYNGEE. CDR3 length equals 12 residues. In DNA form, the CDR3 reads TGTGCCAGCAGCCAAATCACAGGGACGCAGTATTTT. Residues: CASSQITGTQYF.

J is TRBJ2-1 and V is TRBV6-5; 7 positions match TRBD2. Germline loops: CDR1 MNHEY, CDR2 SVGAGI. CDR3 size: 14 residues. The V gene end was trimmed by 4 bases and the J gene end by 3 bases; junction bases not matched to a gene: 3. In DNA, the CDR3 is TGTGCCAGCAGTTGGGACTACAGCTACAATGAGCAGTTCTTC. Its protein is CASSWDYSYNEQFF.

The CDR3 DNA follows: TGCAGCGTTGAGGCAGCAGAACCTGGAAACACCATATATTTT. Residues: CSVEAAEPGNTIYF. This chain links TRBV29-1 with TRBJ1-3; D unresolved. V lost 3 bases and J 2 bases, leaving 11 bases between the germline ends. CDR1 is SQVTM and CDR2 is ANQGSEA in the germline V gene. The CDR3 spans 14 residues.

V and J are TRBV6-4 and TRBJ1-5; the D is unclear. V was cut by 3 bases and J by 5 bases, with 11 bases left in between. The CDR3 consists of 14 residues. Germline V gene data show CDR1 as MRHNA and CDR2 as SNTAGT. The DNA for the CDR3 is TGTGCCAGCAGTGAAACCTACGGCCATCAGCCCCAGCATTTT. Translating gives CASSETYGHQPQHF.

This clone occurred a few times. The chain has TRBV4-2 and TRBJ2-7; D is undetermined. The CDR3 loop spans 14 amino acids. The V and J ends lost 0 bases and 2 bases respectively, with 8 bases between them. The germline V gene has CDR1 LGHNA and CDR2 YNFKEQ. The CDR3 nucleotides are TGTGCCAGCAGCCAAGATCCTCTTGCCTACGAGCAGTACTTC. Protein product: CASSQDPLAYEQYF.

The CDR3 bases are TGTGCCAGCAGCGACCAGGGAAGTCTTGGAAACACCATATATTTT. Its protein product is CASSDQGSLGNTIYF. The chain recombines TRBV6-1 with TRBJ1-3; TRBD1 is a possible D gene (5 bases). This CDR3 has 15 amino acids. Germline-derived CDR1 and CDR2 are MNHNS and SASEGT. Trimming pared 6 bases from V and 3 bases from J, leaving 15 bases between.

This clone was observed a handful of times. The gene calls are TRBV2 and TRBJ2-7, with 9 bases lining up with TRBD2. CDR1 and CDR2 (germline): SNHLY, FYNNEI. The V and J ends lost 5 bases and 3 bases, in that order; junction bases with no gene match: 2. The CDR3 sequence is 13 residues long. CDR3 sequence: CASSRREGYEQYF. The CDR3 nucleotides read TGTGCCAGCAGTCGGCGGGAGGGCTACGAGCAGTACTTC.

CDR3 residues: CSVVGLTTDTQYF. CDR3 DNA sequence: TGCAGCGTTGTCGGGCTTACCACAGATACGCAGTATTTT. V and J are TRBV29-1 and TRBJ2-3, with D unresolved. This CDR3 is built from 13 residues. Germline CDR1 reads SQVTM; CDR2 reads ANQGSEA. V gave up 4 bases and J gave up 2 bases, with 10 bases separating them.

This chain uses TRBV9 with TRBJ1-2; D not resolved. This CDR3 contains 14 residues. Deletions cut 4 bases from V and 3 bases from J, with 13 bases between. Per germline, CDR1 SGDLS and CDR2 YYNGEE. The CDR3 region has the DNA TGTGCCAGCAGCAACGGGGTTACCGACTATGGCTACACCTTC. Amino acids: CASSNGVTDYGYTF.

This clone was counted once. CDR3: CAWSVQLEGYTF. CDR3 bases: TGTGCCTGGAGTGTCCAGCTTGAGGGCTACACCTTC. The V gene is TRBV30, the J gene TRBJ1-2; D gene ambiguous. Deletions cut 0 bases from V and 8 bases from J, with 10 bases between. This CDR3 comprises 12 residues. CDR1 and CDR2 (germline): GTSNPN, SVGIG (reference sequence).

This clone has just a few counts. The chain carries TRBV6-4 and TRBJ2-7; 7 bases map to TRBD1. This CDR3 comprises 14 residues. Per the germline V gene, CDR1 is MRHNA and CDR2 is SNTAGT. V dropped 5 bases and J dropped 3; count of bases not matched to a gene: 7. CDR3 sequence reads: CASSPPGQHYEQYF. CDR3 sequence (DNA): TGTGCCAGCAGTCCCCCGGGACAGCACTACGAGCAGTACTTC.

This clone was detected a few times. This chain connects TRBV5-1 to TRBJ2-1, with TRBD2 matching over 10 bases. There are 14 residues in the CDR3. CDR1 is SGHRS and CDR2 is YFSETQ in the germline V gene. V trimming: 1 base; J trimming: 6 bases; junction bases outside the gene matches: 1. The CDR3 here is CASSLSSGGNEQFF. CDR3 coding DNA: TGCGCCAGCAGCTTGTCTAGCGGGGGCAATGAGCAGTTCTTC.

The sample holds one count of this clone. The chain combines TRBV14 with TRBJ2-6; TRBD1 agrees at 8 bases. The CDR3 is 17 amino acids. CDR1 is SGHDN, CDR2 FVKESK, per germline. Trimming cost V 4 bases and J 3 bases; bases outside gene matches: 8. CDR3 bases: TGTGCCAGCAGCCCCCAACAGGGGGTGGTTGGGGCCAACGTCCTGACTTTC. This sequence encodes CASSPQQGVVGANVLTF.

This clone was seen a few times. This chain connects TRBV29-1 to TRBJ2-4; 8 bases line up with TRBD1. Looked up from germline, CDR1 is SQVTM and CDR2 is ANQGSEA. The V gene end was trimmed by 7 bases and the J gene end by 6 bases; junction bases not matched to a gene: 5. The CDR3 spans 12 residues. This CDR3 reads CSGGQAPNIQYF. In DNA form, the CDR3 reads TGCAGCGGGGGACAGGCCCCAAACATTCAGTACTTC.

This clone has more than one count but fewer than ten. This chain joins TRBV29-1 and TRBJ1-1; D uncertain. The CDR3 spans 12 residues. V was shortened by 4 bases and J by 3 bases, with 9 bases between the two germline ends. CDR1 SQVTM and CDR2 ANQGSEA come from the germline V gene. The CDR3, as DNA: TGCAGCGTTGTCCAGGCGTACACTGAAGCTTTCTTT. Translation gives CSVVQAYTEAFF.

The chain couples TRBV11-2 to TRBJ2-1, with 7 bases matching TRBD2. The CDR3 length is 15 residues. The junction had 11 bases not matched to a gene; V was cut back by 7 bases and J by 5 bases. The V gene's germline CDR1 is SGHAT and CDR2 FQNNGV. The CDR3 is CASTWGGLEDNEQFF. The CDR3 region has the DNA TGTGCCAGCACCTGGGGGGGACTTGAAGACAATGAGCAGTTCTTC.

The chain couples TRBV7-8 to TRBJ2-7, with 14 bases lining up with TRBD2. V lost 4 bases to trimming and J lost 7 bases; unmatched junction nucleotides: 12. From germline, CDR1 is SGHVS and CDR2 FQNEAQ. The CDR3 runs to 17 residues. The CDR3 region has the DNA TGTGCCAGCAGCTCCGGGACTAGCGGGGGCCAACTAAGGGAGCAGTACTTC. Translating it yields CASSSGTSGGQLREQYF.

J is TRBJ2-2 and V is TRBV5-6; D is undetermined. The CDR3 contains 15 residues. CDR1 and CDR2 (germline): SGHDT, YYEEEE. V dropped 0 bases and J dropped 0 bases, with 6 bases sitting between them. This chain's CDR3 is CASSLGTTNTGELFF. CDR3 coding DNA: TGTGCCAGCAGCTTGGGGACGACGAACACCGGGGAGCTGTTTTTT. Together with reference TRBV5-6 and TRBJ2-2, the CDR3 gives the full variable domain: DAGVTQSPTHLIKTRGQQVTLRCSPKSGHDTVSWYQQALGQGPQFIFQYYEEEERQRGNFPDRFSGHQFPNYSSELNVNALLLGDSALYLCASSLGTTNTGELFFGEGSRLTVL.

The J gene is TRBJ2-5, the V gene TRBV7-9; 7 bases align to TRBD1. The V gene end was trimmed by 5 bases and the J gene end by 2 bases; junction bases not matched to a gene: 5. CDR1 is SEHNR, CDR2 FQNEAQ, per germline (reference sequence). CDR3 length: 14 residues. In DNA, the CDR3 is TGTGCCAGCAGCCGGAACAGGGGACAAGAGACCCAGTACTTC. It encodes CASSRNRGQETQYF.

This chain links TRBV5-1 with TRBJ2-5; D is uncertain. The length of the CDR3 is 14 residues. Per germline, CDR1 SGHRS and CDR2 YFSETQ. The germline V and J ends were trimmed by 3 bases and 0 bases, with 9 bases remaining between them. The CDR3 bases are TGCGCCAGCAGCTCGGACGGGTACCAAGAGACCCAGTACTTC. The encoded protein is CASSSDGYQETQYF.

V and J are TRBV4-1 and TRBJ1-1; possible D gene TRBD1, 5 bases. Germline V gene sequence: CDR1 MGHRA, CDR2 YSYEKL. The germline V and J ends were trimmed by 8 bases and 4 bases, with 17 bases remaining between them. The CDR3 contains 14 residues. The CDR3 DNA is TGCGCCAGCCCCCAACCGGGGGTCATCACTGAAGCTTTCTTT. It is translated as CASPQPGVITEAFF.

This clone was found a few times. The V call is TRBV2, the J call TRBJ1-1, with unresolved D. Germline-derived CDR1 and CDR2 are SNHLY and FYNNEI. This CDR3 has 12 residues. V was shortened by 1 base and J by 11 bases, with 11 bases between the two germline ends. The CDR3 reads CASSEVPYGAFF. CDR3 DNA sequence: TGTGCCAGCAGTGAAGTACCCTACGGGGCTTTCTTT.